The present entry profiles one TCR beta chain with its context. This CDR3 comprises 23 residues. As handled by the study authors: Amplifying reference gene primers gave estimates of nucleated cell counts. Data came from immunoSEQ multiplex PCR; TCRdb stores just in-frame clones and leaves some out. The D gene and trimming were derived from the DNA, and the V and J assignments and clone size from that table. The sample comprises 100,000 or so clones, 65% to 90% of which are singletons, and roughly 3% rests with the top ten. Recruitment covered about two dozen US areas and drew participants whose ages spanned roughly 18 to 100 years. These data belong to a study of blood T cell repertoires in COVID-19. Overall study: COVID-19 samples from acute and convalescent phases originated in the United States, Italy and Spain. PBMCs, B-cell-depleted T cells, or T cells were the source of the cDNA or gDNA that made up the material.

Sequencing was done on a sample of PBMCs or T cells enriched from blood (not recorded which). This clonotype was sampled from a woman in her forties or fifties who had recovered from COVID-19. The J gene is TRBJ2-3, the V gene TRBV21-1; the D call TRBD2 from the table was never checked on the DNA. TRBV21-1 is flagged as a pseudogene. DNA of the CDR3: TGTGCCAGCAGCGACTGGACAGATCCTCGGCTAGCGGGAGGGCGAACCGTACTAGATACGCAGTATTTT. It is translated as CASSDWTDPRLAGGRTVLDTQYF.